The 15 T cell receptor beta chains reported below all come from one sample, sequenced in a study of shared clonotypes between healthy human individuals. As defined, naive CD8 cells were CD45RO-negative and positively selected for CCR7, with terminally differentiated effector memory CD45RA+ cells excluded. Profiling relied on immunoSEQ multiplex PCR, and the TCRdb table lists in-frame clones only, not all of them. The table includes around 2,000,000 clones, about 95% detected once. Sequences were obtained from naive CD8+ T cells sorted from blood. The receptors were sampled from a man aged 18 to 35 in good health.

The rearrangement links TRBV4-1 to TRBJ2-7; a possible D gene is TRBD1 (6 bases). V gave up 2 bases and J gave up 2 bases, with 19 bases separating them. There are 17 residues in the CDR3. Germline lookup yields CDR1 MGHRA and CDR2 YSYEKL. The CDR3, as DNA: TGCGCCAGCAGCCAACAAATATCCGGGACACTGACCTACGAGCAGTACTTC. Its translation: CASSQQISGTLTYEQYF.

This chain connects TRBV6-6 to TRBJ2-1, with 7 bases matching TRBD1. Germline V lookup: CDR1 MNHNY, CDR2 SVGAGI (reference sequence). CDR3 size: 16 residues. V gave up 7 bases and J gave up 2 bases; unmatched junction bases: 11. DNA for the CDR3: TGTGCCAGCACACCCGCGGACAGGAACACCTACAATGAGCAGTTCTTC. Protein product: CASTPADRNTYNEQFF.

The chain combines TRBV9 with TRBJ2-2, with TRBD1 identical over 12 bases. Germline V gene sequence: CDR1 SGDLS, CDR2 YYNGEE. The CDR3 runs to 16 residues. The trim removed 3 bases at V and 6 bases at J, leaving 6 bases unmatched. The CDR3 reads CASSALGQGAAGELFF. The CDR3 coding sequence is TGTGCCAGCAGCGCCCTGGGACAGGGGGCGGCCGGGGAGCTGTTTTTT.

This chain uses TRBV5-6 with TRBJ1-3; D gene uncertain. V was clipped by 4 bases and J by 0 bases, with 8 bases between them. The V gene's germline CDR1 is SGHDT and CDR2 YYEEEE. This CDR3 is built from 14 residues. The CDR3 spells CASSATSSGNTIYF. The DNA for the CDR3 is TGTGCCAGCAGCGCGACAAGCTCTGGAAACACCATATATTTT.

The chain carries TRBV11-2 and TRBJ1-2; D unclear. In germline, CDR1 is SGHAT, CDR2 FQNNGV. V was clipped by 0 bases and J by 13 bases, with 12 bases between them. This CDR3 region has 12 residues. The CDR3 DNA sequence: TGTGCCAGCAGCTTAGATCCCGGTAACGTCACCTTC. Protein product: CASSLDPGNVTF.

The genes are TRBV4-3 and TRBJ2-2; 7 nucleotides agree with TRBD2. The CDR3 runs 13 residues. V gave up 6 bases and J gave up 5 bases; unmatched junction bases: 3. Germline V gene data show CDR1 as LGHNA and CDR2 as YSLEER. The CDR3 DNA reads as TGCGCCAGCAGTCTAGCGGAAACCGGGGAGCTGTTTTTT. It is translated as CASSLAETGELFF.

The chain carries TRBV7-8 and TRBJ2-3, with D tentatively TRBD2 (6 bases). Germline V gene data show CDR1 as SGHVS and CDR2 as FQNEAQ. Deletions cut 4 bases from V and 1 base from J, with 15 bases between. This CDR3 comprises 16 residues. Written as DNA, the CDR3 is TGTGCCAGCAGCTATGGGGACTCGGGAGGCACAGATACGCAGTATTTT. It codes for CASSYGDSGGTDTQYF.

This clone has a single count. The chain links TRBV7-9 to TRBJ2-1, with TRBD2 identical over 8 bases. CDR3 length equals 15 residues. Germline CDR1 and CDR2: SEHNR and FQNEAQ (reference sequence). V trimming: 4 bases; J trimming: 2 bases; junction bases outside the gene matches: 4. CDR3 nucleotide sequence: TGTGCCAGCAGCTCCCCGGGGGGGCCCTACAATGAGCAGTTCTTC. As protein: CASSSPGGPYNEQFF.

The chain joins TRBV2 to TRBJ2-2, with 8 bases lining up with TRBD1. CDR1 SNHLY and CDR2 FYNNEI come from the germline V gene. The CDR3 contains 14 residues. Germline trimming cut 6 bases from V and 5 bases from J; bases unmatched to any gene: 5. DNA of the CDR3: TGTGCCAGCAGCTCAGGGGGCACGACCGGGGAGCTGTTTTTT. Translating gives CASSSGGTTGELFF.

CDR3 residues: CASSFLGGDQETQYF. In nucleotides, the CDR3 is TGTGCCAGCAGTTTCCTAGGGGGGGACCAAGAGACCCAGTACTTC. V usage is TRBV27 and J usage is TRBJ2-5, with D possibly matching TRBD2 (7 bases). This CDR3 has 15 residues. Per the germline V gene, CDR1 is MNHEY and CDR2 is SMNVEV (reference sequence). V lost 3 bases and J 0 bases, leaving 11 bases between the germline ends.

This chain connects TRBV6-1 to TRBJ1-4, with D uncertain. V was shortened by 2 bases and J by 8 bases, with 18 bases between the two germline ends. The germline V gene encodes CDR1 MNHNS and CDR2 SASEGT. The CDR3 consists of 16 residues. The CDR3, as DNA: TGTGCCAGCAGTGAATGGGCACTAAACCCGGGGGAAAAACTGTTTTTT. Its translation is CASSEWALNPGEKLFF.

The chain employs TRBV30 and TRBJ1-2; D gene unclear. Per the germline V gene, CDR1 is GTSNPN and CDR2 is SVGIG (reference sequence). CDR3 length: 12 amino acids. Trimming shortened V by 2 bases and J by 4 bases, and 8 bases separated the two germline ends. The CDR3 bases are TGTGCCTGGAGTTGGGGTACCTATGGCTACACCTTC. This translates into CAWSWGTYGYTF.

V usage is TRBV5-4 and J usage is TRBJ2-3; TRBD2 matches at 13 bases. Germline trimming cut 4 bases from V and 5 bases from J; bases unmatched to any gene: 7. The length of the CDR3 is 16 residues. Germline V CDR1 and CDR2: SGHNT, YYREEE (reference sequence). The CDR3: CASSHRLAGGQDTQYF. The CDR3 bases are TGTGCCAGCAGCCACCGACTAGCGGGAGGTCAAGATACGCAGTATTTT.

This chain links TRBV2 with TRBJ1-5; the D is unclear. CDR1 is SNHLY and CDR2 is FYNNEI in the germline V gene. The length of the CDR3 is 14 residues. The V gene lost 3 bases and the J gene lost 3 bases, with 9 bases spanning the gap. The CDR3 here is CASSDQQANQPQHF. CDR3 nucleotide sequence: TGTGCCAGCAGTGATCAGCAGGCCAATCAGCCCCAGCATTTT.

This clone is a singleton in its sample. The chain carries TRBV27 and TRBJ1-1; perhaps TRBD1 as D (5 bases). The CDR3 sequence is 14 residues long. V was trimmed by 3 bases and J by 6 bases, leaving 14 bases between them. In germline, CDR1 is MNHEY, CDR2 SMNVEV (reference sequence). CDR3 nucleotides: TGTGCCAGCAGTTTGGGATCGCGGGGCGCTGAAGCTTTCTTT. The encoded protein is CASSLGSRGAEAFF.